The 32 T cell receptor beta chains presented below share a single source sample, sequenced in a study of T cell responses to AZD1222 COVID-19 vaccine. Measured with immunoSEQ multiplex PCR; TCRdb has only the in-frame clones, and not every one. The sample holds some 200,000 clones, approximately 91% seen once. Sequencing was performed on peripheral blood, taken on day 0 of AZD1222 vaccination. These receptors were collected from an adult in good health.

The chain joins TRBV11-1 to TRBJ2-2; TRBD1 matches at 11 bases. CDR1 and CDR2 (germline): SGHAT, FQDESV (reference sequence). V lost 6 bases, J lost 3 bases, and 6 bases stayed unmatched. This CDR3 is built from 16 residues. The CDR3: CASSTGQGAYTGELFF. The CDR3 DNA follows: TGTGCCAGCAGTACCGGACAGGGGGCGTACACCGGGGAGCTGTTTTTT.

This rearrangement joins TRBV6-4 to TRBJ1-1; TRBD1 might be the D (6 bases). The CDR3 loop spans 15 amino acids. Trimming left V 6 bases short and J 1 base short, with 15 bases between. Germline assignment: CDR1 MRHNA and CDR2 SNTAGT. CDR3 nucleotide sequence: TGTGCCAGCAGCCTGGACAGTTTAACGAACACTGAAGCTTTCTTT. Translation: CASSLDSLTNTEAFF.

The CDR3: CASGPAMGQGAEAFF. For the CDR3, the DNA is TGTGCCAGTGGGCCGGCAATGGGACAGGGGGCGGAAGCTTTCTTT. The chain joins TRBV19 to TRBJ1-1, with 12 bases fitting TRBD1. V lost 8 bases and J lost 8; bases outside the gene matches: 12. Germline values: CDR1 LNHDA, CDR2 SQIVND (reference sequence). The CDR3 spans 15 residues.

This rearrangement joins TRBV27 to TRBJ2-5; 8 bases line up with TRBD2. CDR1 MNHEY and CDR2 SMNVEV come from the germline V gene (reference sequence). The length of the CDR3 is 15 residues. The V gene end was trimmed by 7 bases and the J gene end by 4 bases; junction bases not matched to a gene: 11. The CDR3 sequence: CASKTSGGLGETQYF. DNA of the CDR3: TGTGCCAGCAAAACGAGCGGGGGCCTGGGAGAGACCCAGTACTTC.

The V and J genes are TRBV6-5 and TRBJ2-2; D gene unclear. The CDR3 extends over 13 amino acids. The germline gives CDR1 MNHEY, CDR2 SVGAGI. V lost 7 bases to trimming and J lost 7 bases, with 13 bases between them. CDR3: CASTEQNHGELFF. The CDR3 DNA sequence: TGTGCCAGCACCGAGCAGAATCACGGGGAGCTGTTTTTT.

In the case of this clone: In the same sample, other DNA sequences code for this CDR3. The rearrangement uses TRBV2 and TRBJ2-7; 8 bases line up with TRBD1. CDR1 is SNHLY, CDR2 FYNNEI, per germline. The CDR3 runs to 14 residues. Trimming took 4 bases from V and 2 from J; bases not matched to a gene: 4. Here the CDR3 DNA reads TGTGCCAGCAGTGCCCGGACAGGGCCCTACGAGCAGTACTTC. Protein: CASSARTGPYEQYF. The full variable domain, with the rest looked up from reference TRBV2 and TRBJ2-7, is EPEVTQTPSHQVTQMGQEVILRCVPISNHLYFYWYRQILGQKVEFLVSFYNNEISEKSEIFDDQFSVERPDGSNFTLKIRSTKLEDSAMYFCASSARTGPYEQYFGPGTRLTVT.

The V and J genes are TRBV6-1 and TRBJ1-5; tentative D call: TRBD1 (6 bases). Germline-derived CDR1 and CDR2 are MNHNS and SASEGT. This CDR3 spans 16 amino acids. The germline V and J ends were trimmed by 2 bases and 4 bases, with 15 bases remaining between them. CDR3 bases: TGTGCCAGCAGTGAATTGGTAGGACAGAGGAATCAGCCCCAGCATTTT. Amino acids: CASSELVGQRNQPQHF.

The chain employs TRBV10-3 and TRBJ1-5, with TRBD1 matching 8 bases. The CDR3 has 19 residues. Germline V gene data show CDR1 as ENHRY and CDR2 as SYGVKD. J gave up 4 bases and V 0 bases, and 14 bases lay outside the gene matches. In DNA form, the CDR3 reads TGTGCCATCAGTGAGTCGGCACAGGGGGACCCTTCTGGGAATCAGCCCCAGCATTTT. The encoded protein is CAISESAQGDPSGNQPQHF.

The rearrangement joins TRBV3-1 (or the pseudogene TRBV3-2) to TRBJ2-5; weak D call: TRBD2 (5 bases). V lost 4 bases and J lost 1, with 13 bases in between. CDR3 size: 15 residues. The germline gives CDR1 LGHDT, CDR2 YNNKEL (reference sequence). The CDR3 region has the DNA TGTGCCAGCAGCCCCTCCGGACTGGTCCAAGAGACCCAGTACTTC. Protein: CASSPSGLVQETQYF.

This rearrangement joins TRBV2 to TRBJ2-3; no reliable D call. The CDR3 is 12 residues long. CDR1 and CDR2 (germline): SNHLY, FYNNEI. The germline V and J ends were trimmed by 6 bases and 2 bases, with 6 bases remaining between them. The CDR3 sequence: CASSYLTDTQYF. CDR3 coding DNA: TGTGCCAGCAGCTACCTCACAGATACGCAGTATTTT.

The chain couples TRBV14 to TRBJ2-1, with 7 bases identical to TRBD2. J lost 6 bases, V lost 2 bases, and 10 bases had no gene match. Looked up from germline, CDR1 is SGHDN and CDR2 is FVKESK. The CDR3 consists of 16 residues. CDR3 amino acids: CASSQFLGEGSNEQFF. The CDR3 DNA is TGTGCCAGCAGCCAATTTTTGGGGGAGGGAAGCAATGAGCAGTTCTTC.

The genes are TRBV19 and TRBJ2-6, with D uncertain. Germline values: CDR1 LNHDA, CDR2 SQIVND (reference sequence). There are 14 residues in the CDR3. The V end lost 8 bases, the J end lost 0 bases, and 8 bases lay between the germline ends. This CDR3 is CASGWVSGANVLTF. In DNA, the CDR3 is TGTGCCAGTGGGTGGGTCTCTGGGGCCAACGTCCTGACTTTC.

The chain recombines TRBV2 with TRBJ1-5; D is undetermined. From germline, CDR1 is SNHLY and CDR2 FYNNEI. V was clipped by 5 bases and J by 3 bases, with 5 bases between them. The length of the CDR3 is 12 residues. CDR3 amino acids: CASSSTNQPQHF. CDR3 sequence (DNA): TGTGCCAGCAGTTCCACCAATCAGCCCCAGCATTTT.

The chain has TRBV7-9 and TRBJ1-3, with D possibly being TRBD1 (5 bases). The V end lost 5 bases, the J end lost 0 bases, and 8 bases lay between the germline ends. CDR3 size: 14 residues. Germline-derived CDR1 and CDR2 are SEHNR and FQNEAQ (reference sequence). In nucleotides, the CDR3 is TGTGCCAGCAGCGGGCAGGGCTCTGGAAACACCATATATTTT. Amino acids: CASSGQGSGNTIYF. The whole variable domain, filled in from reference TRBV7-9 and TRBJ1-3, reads DTGVSQNPRHKITKRGQNVTFRCDPISEHNRLYWYRQTLGQGPEFLTYFQNEAQLEKSRLLSDRFSAERPKGSFSTLEIQRTEQGDSAMYLCASSGQGSGNTIYFGEGSWLTVV.

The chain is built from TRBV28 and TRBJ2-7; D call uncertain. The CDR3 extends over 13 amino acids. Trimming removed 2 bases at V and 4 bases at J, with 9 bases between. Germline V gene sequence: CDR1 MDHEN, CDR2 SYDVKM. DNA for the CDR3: TGTGCCAGCAGTTTACGGGCAAGATACGAGCAGTACTTC. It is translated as CASSLRARYEQYF.

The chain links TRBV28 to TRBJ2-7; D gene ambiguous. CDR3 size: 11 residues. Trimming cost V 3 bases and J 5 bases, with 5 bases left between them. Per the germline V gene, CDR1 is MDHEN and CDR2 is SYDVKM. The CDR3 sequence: CASSFRDEQYF. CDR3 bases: TGTGCCAGCAGTTTCCGCGACGAGCAGTACTTC. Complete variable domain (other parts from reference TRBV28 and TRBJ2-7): DVKVTQSSRYLVKRTGEKVFLECVQDMDHENMFWYRQDPGLGLRLIYFSYDVKMKEKGDIPEGYSVSREKKERFSLILESASTNQTSMYLCASSFRDEQYFGPGTRLTVT.

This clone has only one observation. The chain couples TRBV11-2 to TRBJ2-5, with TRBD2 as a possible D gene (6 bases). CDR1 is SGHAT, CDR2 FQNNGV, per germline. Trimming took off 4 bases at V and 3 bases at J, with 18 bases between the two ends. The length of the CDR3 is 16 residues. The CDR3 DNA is TGTGCCAGCAGCTCCGAAGGAGGGAGGCCGAAAGAGACCCAGTACTTC. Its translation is CASSSEGGRPKETQYF.

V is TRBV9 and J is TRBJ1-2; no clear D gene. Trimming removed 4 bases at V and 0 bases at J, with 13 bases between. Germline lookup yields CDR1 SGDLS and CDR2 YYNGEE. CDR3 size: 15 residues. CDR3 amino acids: CASSSASVSNYGYTF. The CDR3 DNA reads TGTGCCAGCAGCAGCGCCAGCGTGTCTAACTATGGCTACACCTTC. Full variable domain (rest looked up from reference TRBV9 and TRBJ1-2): DSGVTQTPKHLITATGQRVTLRCSPRSGDLSVYWYQQSLDQGLQFLIQYYNGEERAKGNILERFSAQQFPDLHSELNLSSLELGDSALYFCASSSASVSNYGYTFGSGTRLTVV.

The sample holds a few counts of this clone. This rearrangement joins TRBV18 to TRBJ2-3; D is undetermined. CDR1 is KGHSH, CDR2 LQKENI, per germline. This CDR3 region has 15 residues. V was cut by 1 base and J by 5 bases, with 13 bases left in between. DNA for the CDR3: TGTGCCAGCTCACCACGTGGCGGTCAGGTAGATACGCAGTATTTT. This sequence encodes CASSPRGGQVDTQYF.

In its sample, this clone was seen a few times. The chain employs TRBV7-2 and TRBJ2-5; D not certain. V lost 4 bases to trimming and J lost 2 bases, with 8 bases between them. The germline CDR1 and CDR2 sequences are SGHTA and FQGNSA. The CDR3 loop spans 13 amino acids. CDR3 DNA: TGTGCCAGCAGCTCGGCTAGACAAGAGACCCAGTACTTC. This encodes CASSSARQETQYF.

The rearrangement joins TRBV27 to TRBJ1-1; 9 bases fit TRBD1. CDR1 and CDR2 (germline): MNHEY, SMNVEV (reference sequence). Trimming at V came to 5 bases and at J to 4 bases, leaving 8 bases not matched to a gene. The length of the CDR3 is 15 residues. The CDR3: CASSLRTGEFTEAFF. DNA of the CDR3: TGTGCCAGCAGTCTCAGGACAGGGGAATTCACTGAAGCTTTCTTT.

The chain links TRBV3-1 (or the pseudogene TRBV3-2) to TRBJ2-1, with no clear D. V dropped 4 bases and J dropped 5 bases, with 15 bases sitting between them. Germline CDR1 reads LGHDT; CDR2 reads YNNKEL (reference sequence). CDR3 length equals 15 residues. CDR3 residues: CASSRMGSVHNEQFF. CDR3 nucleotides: TGTGCCAGCAGCCGAATGGGGTCGGTACACAATGAGCAGTTCTTC.

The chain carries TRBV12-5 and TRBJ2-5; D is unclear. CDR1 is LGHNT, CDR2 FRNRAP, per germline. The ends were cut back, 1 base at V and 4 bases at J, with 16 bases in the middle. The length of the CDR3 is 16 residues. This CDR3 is CASGLAETGALETQYF. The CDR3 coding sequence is TGTGCTAGTGGTTTGGCCGAAACCGGTGCCCTAGAGACCCAGTACTTC.

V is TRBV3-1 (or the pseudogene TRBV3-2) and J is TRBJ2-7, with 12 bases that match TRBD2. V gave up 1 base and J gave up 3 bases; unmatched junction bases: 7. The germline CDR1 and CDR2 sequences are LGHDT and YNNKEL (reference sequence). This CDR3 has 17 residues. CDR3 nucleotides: TGTGCCAGCAGCCAAGGGGCTAGCGGGAGGGTGGGCTACGAGCAGTACTTC. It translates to CASSQGASGRVGYEQYF.

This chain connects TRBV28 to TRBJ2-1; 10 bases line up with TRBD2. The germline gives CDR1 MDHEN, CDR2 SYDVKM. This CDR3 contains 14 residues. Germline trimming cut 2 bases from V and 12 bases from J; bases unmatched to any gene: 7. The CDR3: CASSLLAGVRLQFF. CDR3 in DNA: TGTGCCAGCAGTTTACTAGCGGGAGTAAGGTTGCAGTTCTTC.

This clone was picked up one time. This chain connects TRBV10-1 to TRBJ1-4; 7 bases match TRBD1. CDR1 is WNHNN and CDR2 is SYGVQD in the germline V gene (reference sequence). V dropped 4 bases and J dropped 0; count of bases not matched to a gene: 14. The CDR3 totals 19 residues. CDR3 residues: CASSGGTVPVPPTNEKLFF. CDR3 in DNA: TGCGCCAGCAGTGGGGGGACAGTACCCGTCCCCCCAACTAATGAAAAACTGTTTTTT.

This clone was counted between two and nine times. CDR3 nucleotide sequence: TGTGCCAGCAGCCCCCGGACAGGGATTGGCCAAGAGACCCAGTACTTC. Translated: CASSPRTGIGQETQYF. The chain is built from TRBV7-9 and TRBJ2-5, with 8 bases lining up with TRBD1. Germline V lookup: CDR1 SEHNR, CDR2 FQNEAQ (reference sequence). This CDR3 contains 16 residues. V was clipped by 5 bases and J by 1 base; unmatched bases: 9.

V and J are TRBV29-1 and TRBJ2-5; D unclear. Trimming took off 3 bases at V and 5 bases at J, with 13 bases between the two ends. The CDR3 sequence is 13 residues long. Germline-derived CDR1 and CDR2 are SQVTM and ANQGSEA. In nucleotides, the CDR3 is TGCAGCGTTGACCCTTCAGGCGTGGAGACCCAGTACTTC. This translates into CSVDPSGVETQYF. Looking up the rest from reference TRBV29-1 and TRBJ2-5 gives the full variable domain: SAVISQKPSRDICQRGTSLTIQCQVDSQVTMMFWYRQQPGQSLTLIATANQGSEATYESGFVIDKFPISRPNLTFSTLTVSNMSPEDSSIYLCSVDPSGVETQYFGPGTRLLVL.

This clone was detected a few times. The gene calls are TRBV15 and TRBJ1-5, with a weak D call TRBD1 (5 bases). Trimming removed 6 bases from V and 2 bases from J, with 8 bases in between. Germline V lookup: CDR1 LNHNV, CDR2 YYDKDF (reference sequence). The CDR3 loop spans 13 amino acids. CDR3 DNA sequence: TGTGCCACCAGTCTGACAGGCAATCAGCCCCAGCATTTT. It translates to CATSLTGNQPQHF.

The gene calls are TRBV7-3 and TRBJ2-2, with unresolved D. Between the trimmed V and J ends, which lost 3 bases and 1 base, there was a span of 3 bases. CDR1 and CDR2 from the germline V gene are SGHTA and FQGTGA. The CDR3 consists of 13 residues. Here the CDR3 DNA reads TGTGCCAGCAGCTTCGGGAACACCGGGGAGCTGTTTTTT. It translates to CASSFGNTGELFF. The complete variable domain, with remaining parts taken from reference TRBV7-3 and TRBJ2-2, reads GAGVSQTPSNKVTEKGKYVELRCDPISGHTALYWYRQSLGQGPEFLIYFQGTGAADDSGLPNDRFFAVRPEGSVSTLKIQRTERGDSAVYLCASSFGNTGELFFGEGSRLTVL.

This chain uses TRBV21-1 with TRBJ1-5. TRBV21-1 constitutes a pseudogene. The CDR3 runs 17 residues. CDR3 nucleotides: TGTGCCAGCAGCAAGCGGGGGGGGAAGGGAGGCAATCAGCCCCAGCATTTT. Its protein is CASSKRGGKGGNQPQHF.

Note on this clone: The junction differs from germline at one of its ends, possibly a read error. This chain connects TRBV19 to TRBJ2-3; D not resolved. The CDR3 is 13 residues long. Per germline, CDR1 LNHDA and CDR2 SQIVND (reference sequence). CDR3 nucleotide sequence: TGTGCCAGTAGTCGCCTAGGCACTGATACGCAGTATTTT. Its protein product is CASSRLGTDTQYF.